The rows below give T cell receptor beta chains drawn from one sample of a study of cytomegalovirus exposure and HLA in healthy donors. Using immunoSEQ multiplex PCR, the repertoire was profiled, and TCRdb retains in-frame clones only, with some absent. The repertoire includes more than 140,000 clones, 64% of them detected once, and 3% sits in the top ten. Material for sequencing was PBMCs. All receptors derive from a woman aged 25 to 39 in good health and CMV-seropositive. The CDR3 runs from the conserved cysteine through the conserved F or W. The D gene is left open where the match is weak. The size entry is marked missing in some rows and otherwise reads once, few, many or a size class.

abundance	j_gene	v_gene	d_gene	CDR3aa	CDR3nt
-	TRBJ2-2	TRBV11-2	TRBD2	CASSLISGGTGELFF	TGTGCCAGCAGCTTAATCTCGGGGGGAACCGGGGAGCTGTTTTTT
-	TRBJ2-7	TRBV30	-	CAWTTGYEQYF	TGTGCCTGGACGACAGGCTACGAGCAGTACTTC
-	TRBJ1-1	TRBV7-9	-	CASSLVLRGDTEAFF	TGTGCCAGCAGCTTAGTCTTACGGGGGGACACTGAAGCTTTCTTT
few	TRBJ2-1	TRBV7-2	TRBD1	CASSVGTGNYNEQFF	TGTGCCAGCAGCGTTGGGACAGGGAACTACAATGAGCAGTTCTTC
few	TRBJ1-1	TRBV5-1	TRBD1	CASSSRQGVIPEAFF	TGCGCCAGCAGCTCCCGACAGGGTGTGATCCCTGAAGCTTTCTTT
-	TRBJ1-4	TRBV28	-	CASSLLLQGKTNEKLFF	TGTGCCAGCAGTTTATTATTACAGGGTAAAACTAATGAAAAACTGTTTTTT
-	TRBJ1-4	TRBV29-1	TRBD1	CSVEVVGTGANEKLFF	TGCAGCGTTGAAGTGGTTGGTACAGGGGCTAATGAAAAACTGTTTTTT
few	TRBJ2-1	TRBV2	TRBD2	CASKREPSNEQFF	TGTGCCAGCAAGCGGGAGCCGTCCAATGAGCAGTTCTTC
-	TRBJ2-7	TRBV30	-	CAWRDDRNSYEQYF	TGTGCCTGGAGAGACGACAGGAACTCCTACGAGCAGTACTTC
once	TRBJ1-2	TRBV5-3	-	CARSLALGDYGYTF	TGTGCCAGAAGCTTGGCCTTAGGGGACTATGGCTACACCTTC
once	TRBJ2-3	TRBV2	-	CASSEGGGGDTQYF	TGTGCCAGCAGTGAAGGGGGAGGAGGAGATACGCAGTATTTT
-	TRBJ2-1	TRBV7-9	TRBD1	CASSLAYRGRSNEQFF	TGTGCCAGCAGCTTAGCCTACAGGGGGCGAAGCAATGAGCAGTTCTTC
-	TRBJ1-6	TRBV5-1	-	CASRETGSHNSPLHF	TGCGCCAGCAGAGAAACAGGGAGTCATAATTCACCCCTCCACTTT
-	TRBJ2-4	TRBV2	-	CASSEARYSAKNIQYF	TGTGCCAGCAGTGAAGCGCGTTATTCAGCCAAAAACATTCAGTACTTC
-	TRBJ1-1	TRBV18	-	CASSPFDRPTEAFF	TGTGCCAGCTCACCTTTCGACAGGCCCACTGAAGCTTTCTTT
-	TRBJ2-2	TRBV19	-	CASSTGYAGELFF	TGTGCCAGTTCCACAGGGTACGCCGGGGAGCTGTTTTTT
-	TRBJ2-7	TRBV5-1	TRBD1	CASSRGTGGSEQYF	TGCGCCAGCAGCCGAGGGACAGGGGGGTCCGAGCAGTACTTC
-	TRBJ1-1	TRBV2	TRBD1	CASRAAGQGHTEAFF	TGTGCCAGCAGAGCCGCTGGACAGGGCCACACTGAAGCTTTCTTT
-	TRBJ2-7	TRBV4-1	-	CASSQGSRYEQYF	TGCGCCAGCAGCCAAGGTTCGAGGTACGAGCAGTACTTC
-	TRBJ2-1	TRBV13	TRBD2	CAIPTSGRVNEQFF	TGTGCCATCCCGACTAGCGGGAGGGTTAATGAGCAGTTCTTC
-	TRBJ1-5	TRBV6-1	-	CASSEYRRSNQPQHF	TGTGCCAGCAGTGAATATAGGAGGAGCAATCAGCCCCAGCATTTT
-	TRBJ2-3	TRBV28	-	CASSSDPRAQYF	TGTGCCAGCAGCTCGGACCCGAGGGCGCAGTATTTT
-	TRBJ1-2	TRBV6-5	-	CASSYSQGAYGYTF	TGTGCCAGCAGTTACTCGCAGGGTGCATATGGCTACACCTTC
-	TRBJ1-2	TRBV6-5	TRBD1	CASSYSEGQGFGYTF	TGTGCCAGCAGTTACTCGGAGGGACAGGGTTTTGGCTACACCTTC
few	TRBJ2-7	TRBV4-2	TRBD1	CASSQAGQGAGYEQYF	TGTGCCAGCAGCCAAGCTGGGCAGGGGGCAGGCTACGAGCAGTACTTC
-	TRBJ1-4	TRBV5-1	-	CASSFLSNEKLFF	TGCGCCAGCAGCTTCTTGAGTAATGAAAAACTGTTTTTT
-	TRBJ2-3	TRBV6-6	-	CASRQGPTSTDTQYF	TGTGCCAGCAGACAGGGCCCAACTAGCACAGATACGCAGTATTTT
few	TRBJ1-1	TRBV7-6	TRBD1	CASSSRTGKNTEAFF	TGTGCCAGCAGCTCCAGGACAGGGAAGAACACTGAAGCTTTCTTT
-	TRBJ1-5	TRBV6-1	-	CASSPWRGSNQPQHF	TGTGCCAGCAGTCCGTGGCGGGGGAGCAATCAGCCCCAGCATTTT
-	TRBJ2-3	TRBV9	-	CASSVDGGATDTQYF	TGTGCCAGCAGCGTAGATGGGGGGGCCACAGATACGCAGTATTTT
-	TRBJ1-1	TRBV14	-	CASSRGGDTEAFF	TGTGCCAGCAGCCGTGGCGGTGACACTGAAGCTTTCTTT
-	TRBJ1-2	TRBV25-1	TRBD1	CASSDTGTGVYGYTF	TGTGCCAGCAGTGACACCGGGACAGGGGTCTATGGCTACACCTTC
-	TRBJ2-2	TRBV25-1	TRBD1	CASSVTGTANTGELFF	TGTGCCAGCAGTGTCACCGGGACAGCGAACACCGGGGAGCTGTTTTTT
-	TRBJ2-7	TRBV27	-	CASSLTSGEQYF	TGTGCCAGCAGTTTAACTTCTGGCGAGCAGTACTTC
few	TRBJ2-2	TRBV7-2	-	CASSPQVVGTGELFF	TGTGCCAGCAGCCCTCAGGTGGTAGGCACCGGGGAGCTGTTTTTT
-	TRBJ2-1	TRBV7-2	TRBD2	CASSLVLAEYNEQFF	TGTGCCAGCAGCTTAGTACTAGCGGAGTACAATGAGCAGTTCTTC
-	TRBJ2-5	TRBV7-9	-	CASSPGTHPGETQYF	TGTGCCAGCAGCCCAGGGACACACCCAGGAGAGACCCAGTACTTC
once	TRBJ1-1	TRBV19	-	CASSIDLFGVTEAFF	TGTGCCAGTAGTATAGATCTATTCGGTGTTACTGAAGCTTTCTTT
-	TRBJ1-3	TRBV7-6	-	CASSLEAGRAGNTIYF	TGTGCCAGCAGCTTAGAGGCAGGGCGTGCTGGAAACACCATATATTTT
few	TRBJ1-2	TRBV11-3	-	CASSLGTGSSTF	TGTGCCAGCAGCTTAGGAACCGGTTCGTCTACCTTC
-	TRBJ2-7	TRBV11-1	-	CASSPRGDEQYF	TGTGCCAGCAGCCCCCGCGGAGACGAGCAGTACTTC
-	TRBJ2-3	TRBV7-9	TRBD2	CASSLVGRLAGGLDTQYF	TGTGCCAGCAGCTTAGTCGGTCGACTAGCGGGGGGGCTCGATACGCAGTATTTT
-	TRBJ1-1	TRBV11-3	-	CASSLYGENTEAFF	TGTGCCAGCAGCTTATACGGGGAGAACACTGAAGCTTTCTTT